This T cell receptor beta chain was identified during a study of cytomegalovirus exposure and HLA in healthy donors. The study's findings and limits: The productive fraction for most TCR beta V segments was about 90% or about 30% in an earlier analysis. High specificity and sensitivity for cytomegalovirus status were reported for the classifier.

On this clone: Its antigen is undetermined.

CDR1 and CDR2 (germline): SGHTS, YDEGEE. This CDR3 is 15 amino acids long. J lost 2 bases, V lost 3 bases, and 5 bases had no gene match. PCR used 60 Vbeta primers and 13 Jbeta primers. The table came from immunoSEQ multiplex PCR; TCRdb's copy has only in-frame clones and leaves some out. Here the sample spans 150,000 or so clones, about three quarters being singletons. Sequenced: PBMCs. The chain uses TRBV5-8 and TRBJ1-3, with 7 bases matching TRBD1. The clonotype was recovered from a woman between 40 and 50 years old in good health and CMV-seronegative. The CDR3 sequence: CASSSRGAAGNTIYF. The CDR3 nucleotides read TGTGCCAGCAGCTCCAGGGGGGCAGCTGGAAACACCATATATTTT.